This T cell receptor beta chain was profiled in a study of beta chain features in type 1 diabetes. Study observations and caveats: People with Type 1 diabetes carried modestly yet significantly shorter TCRB CDR3s in all four CD4+ subsets.

This clone has only a few counts. What it binds is unknown. Trimming cost V 4 bases and J 4 bases; bases outside gene matches: 2. CDR3 length: 14 residues. CDR1 is SGDLS and CDR2 is YYNGEE in the germline V gene. Investigators reverse transcribed all isolated RNA, so they sequenced expressed TCRB transcripts. The method was immunoSEQ multiplex PCR; TCRdb's version includes in-frame clones alone and lacks a portion of them. The sample lists nearly 700,000 clones, 13% occurring once. Markers CD45RO/CCR7/CD25/CD127/CD95/CD27 served to sort CD4+ naive, central memory, regulatory and stem cell-like memory cells.

This sequence joins TRBV9 and TRBJ1-6; 7 bases match TRBD1. The receptor was isolated from a man younger than 35 with type 1 diabetes. The sequenced material came from naive CD4+ T cells from blood. The CDR3 region is CASSPGQYNSPLHF. CDR3 sequence (DNA): TGTGCCAGCAGCCCGGGACAGTATAATTCACCCCTCCACTTT.